One and the same sample provided the 20 T cell receptor beta chains below, sequenced in a study of T cell repertoires in cytomegalovirus infection. One entry per CDR3 protein, called by TCRdb with MiXCR from the reads. The sample lists about 260,000 distinct CDR3 sequences; roughly an eighth were seen once. Sample: PBMCs. These receptors all stem from a human donor in good health (CMV status not recorded). Some clones in this sample may be carry-over from other donors' samples.

This clonotype was seen at least ten times. V gene TRBV6-5 combines with J gene TRBJ1-5; D is possibly TRBD1 (6 bases). The CDR3 sequence is 15 residues long. Germline-derived CDR1 and CDR2 are MNHEY and SVGAGI. V lost 0 bases to trimming and J lost 6 bases, with 12 bases between them. The CDR3 DNA sequence: TGTGCCAGCAGTTACTCGGGGGGGCGAAGTCAGCCCCAGCATTTT. Translated, it gives CASSYSGGRSQPQHF.

This clonotype was observed many times. This chain uses TRBV20-1 with TRBJ2-7; maybe TRBD2 (7 bases). Germline-derived CDR1 and CDR2 are DFQATT and SNEGSKA (reference sequence). V lost 5 bases and J lost 0, with 14 bases in between. The CDR3 totals 14 residues. The CDR3 sequence is CSARRGGDSYEQYF. The CDR3 nucleotides read TGCAGTGCTCGCCGCGGGGGCGACTCCTACGAGCAGTACTTC.

This clonotype has a count of ten or more. The chain links TRBV19 to TRBJ2-7; a possible D gene is TRBD2 (6 bases). Trimming pared 3 bases from V and 0 bases from J, leaving 12 bases between. In germline, CDR1 is LNHDA, CDR2 SQIVND (reference sequence). This CDR3 has 15 residues. The CDR3 coding sequence is TGTGCCAGTAGTATTTCACCGGGACTCTCCTACGAGCAGTACTTC. Its translation is CASSISPGLSYEQYF.

This clonotype was counted between two and nine times. V and J are TRBV28 and TRBJ2-3, with D uncertain. This CDR3 contains 13 residues. In germline, CDR1 is MDHEN, CDR2 SYDVKM. The ends were cut back, 3 bases at V and 2 bases at J, with 6 bases in the middle. The CDR3 sequence: CASSFAHTDTQYF. As DNA, the CDR3 is TGTGCCAGCAGTTTTGCGCACACAGATACGCAGTATTTT.

This clonotype was counted ten times or more. The chain is built from TRBV7-2 and TRBJ2-7; 8 bases line up with TRBD2. The CDR3 is made up of 14 amino acids. Germline loops: CDR1 SGHTA, CDR2 FQGNSA. Unmatched junction bases numbered 4, after V lost 6 bases and J lost 0 bases. CDR3 DNA sequence: TGTGCCAGCAGTTCAGCGGGAGACTCCTACGAGCAGTACTTC. Its translation is CASSSAGDSYEQYF. The complete variable domain, with remaining parts taken from reference TRBV7-2 and TRBJ2-7, reads GAGVSQSPSNKVTEKGKDVELRCDPISGHTALYWYRQSLGQGLEFLIYFQGNSAPDKSGLPSDRFSAERTGGSVSTLTIQRTQQEDSAVYLCASSSAGDSYEQYFGPGTRLTVT.

Ten or more counts support this clonotype. The chain has TRBV7-2 and TRBJ1-1; D is perhaps TRBD1 (6 bases). Trimming took 2 bases from V and 8 from J, leaving 21 bases between them. CDR1 is SGHTA and CDR2 is FQGNSA in the germline V gene. The CDR3 has 16 amino acids. The CDR3 region is CASSLRTGTPGGEAFF. The DNA of the CDR3 is TGTGCCAGCAGCTTAAGAACCGGGACCCCCGGGGGCGAAGCTTTCTTT. Full variable domain (missing parts from reference TRBV7-2 and TRBJ1-1): GAGVSQSPSNKVTEKGKDVELRCDPISGHTALYWYRQSLGQGLEFLIYFQGNSAPDKSGLPSDRFSAERTGGSVSTLTIQRTQQEDSAVYLCASSLRTGTPGGEAFFGQGTRLTVV.

On this clonotype itself: The CDR3 end shows no conserved phenylalanine or tryptophan, and so a read error is likely. V usage is TRBV7-4 and J usage is TRBJ2-1; 11 bases match TRBD2. J gave up 10 bases and V 11 bases, and 13 bases lay outside the gene matches. Germline V gene lookup returns CDR1 SGHVT and CDR2 SQSDAQ. The CDR3 covers 14 residues. CDR3 amino acids: CAGREILAGAEQFL. CDR3 DNA sequence: TGTGCCGGGAGGGAGATACTAGCGGGGGCCGAGCAGTTCCTC.

This clonotype was recorded at least ten times. The genes are TRBV7-8 and TRBJ1-1; D ambiguous. The germline CDR1 and CDR2 sequences are SGHVS and FQNEAQ. Deletions cut 4 bases from V and 0 bases from J, with 6 bases between. The CDR3 is 13 amino acids. CDR3 DNA sequence: TGTGCCAGCAGCTCGCAATTGAACACTGAAGCTTTCTTT. It specifies CASSSQLNTEAFF.

In regard to this clonotype: The germline gene is not matched at one end of the junction; a read error may be the cause. The chain links TRBV6-2 or TRBV6-3 to TRBJ2-1; 13 bases map to TRBD2. CDR3 length: 18 amino acids. Germline CDR1 and CDR2: MNHEY and SVGEGT. The CDR3 protein is CASSYSRGTSGMYNERFF. The DNA of the CDR3 is TGTGCCAGCAGTTACTCGCGGGGGACTAGCGGGATGTACAATGAGCGGTTCTTC.

The genes are TRBV9 and TRBJ2-5; 9 bases match TRBD1. The CDR3 totals 15 residues. Germline CDR1 is SGDLS and CDR2 is YYNGEE. V trimming: 3 bases; J trimming: 4 bases; junction bases outside the gene matches: 7. CDR3 coding DNA: TGTGCCAGCAGCGCCCGGACAGGGGAGAGAGAGACCCAGTACTTC. The encoded protein is CASSARTGERETQYF.

This clonotype was detected a few times. This chain uses TRBV4-1 with TRBJ1-2; 8 bases are shared with TRBD1. The CDR3 is made up of 16 amino acids. The J segment lost 6 bases and the V segment lost 0 bases, leaving 9 bases of the junction unmatched. Germline V lookup: CDR1 MGHRA, CDR2 YSYEKL. The CDR3 bases are TGCGCCAGCAGCCAAGACAATGGCAGGGGGCGGGATGGCTACACCTTC. Encoded protein: CASSQDNGRGRDGYTF.

This clonotype was picked up a small number of times. The chain uses TRBV9 and TRBJ2-7; D gene unclear. This CDR3 is built from 12 residues. The V end was cut by 0 bases, the J end by 6 bases, with 7 bases between. Germline V gene lookup returns CDR1 SGDLS and CDR2 YYNGEE. CDR3 loop: CASSVVSGEQYF. The CDR3 DNA sequence: TGTGCCAGCAGCGTAGTCTCGGGCGAGCAGTACTTC.

This clonotype was recorded at least ten times. The chain couples TRBV7-8 to TRBJ1-1, with D perhaps matching TRBD1 (6 bases). V gave up 1 base and J gave up 0 bases, with 9 bases separating them. This CDR3 has 15 residues. CDR1 and CDR2 from the germline V gene are SGHVS and FQNEAQ. The CDR3 nucleotides are TGTGCCAGCAGCTTAGTTGGACAGATGAACACTGAAGCTTTCTTT. Translating it yields CASSLVGQMNTEAFF.

This clonotype was seen only a few times. This chain connects TRBV7-9 to TRBJ1-1; D unclear. The CDR3 runs to 12 residues. Trimming removed 2 bases from V and 8 bases from J, with 9 bases in between. Germline lookup yields CDR1 SEHNR and CDR2 FQNEAQ (reference sequence). The CDR3 DNA sequence: TGTGCCAGCAGCTTAATTAGGAGCGAAGCTTTCTTT. Its translation is CASSLIRSEAFF.

This clonotype was counted many times. This sequence joins TRBV7-2 and TRBJ2-1; 7 bases agree with TRBD2. The CDR3 runs 17 residues. Trimming removed 1 base from V and 2 bases from J; junction bases left unmatched: 8. CDR1 and CDR2 (germline): SGHTA, FQGNSA. The CDR3 here is CASSLGPAGFTYNEQFF. Here the CDR3 DNA reads TGTGCCAGCAGCTTAGGGCCAGCGGGGTTTACCTACAATGAGCAGTTCTTC.

This clonotype was observed many times. The chain links TRBV5-1 to TRBJ1-1; a possible D gene is TRBD1 (6 bases). Germline lookup yields CDR1 SGHRS and CDR2 YFSETQ. Trimming stripped 4 bases from V and 3 bases from J, with 10 bases between. This CDR3 has 13 amino acids. The CDR3 loop is CASSARGYTEAFF. The DNA for the CDR3 is TGCGCCAGCAGCGCGAGGGGGTACACTGAAGCTTTCTTT.

On this clonotype itself: At one boundary the junction diverges from the germline segment, which might be a read error. In DNA, the CDR3 is TGTGCCAGCAGCTTTGCTTACCAAGAGAACCAGTACTTC. Its translation: CASSFAYQENQYF. This chain connects TRBV7-2 to TRBJ2-5; no clear D gene. The CDR3 is made up of 13 amino acids. Germline lookup yields CDR1 SGHTA and CDR2 FQGNSA.

This rearrangement joins TRBV25-1 to TRBJ1-2; no clear D gene. Germline V gene lookup returns CDR1 MGHDK and CDR2 SYGVNS. With 5 bases removed from V and 4 bases from J, the gap between germline ends came to 17 bases. This CDR3 has 15 amino acids. Written as DNA, the CDR3 is TGTGCCAGCAGTTGGTCCGGGCCGCTTGGCTATGGCTACACCTTC. Its translation is CASSWSGPLGYGYTF.

This clonotype was seen ten or more times. This sequence joins TRBV19 and TRBJ1-1, with D perhaps TRBD1 (6 bases). The germline V and J ends were trimmed by 4 bases and 4 bases, with 13 bases remaining between them. The CDR3 runs 14 residues. Germline assignment: CDR1 LNHDA and CDR2 SQIVND (reference sequence). The chain's CDR3 is CASSTTRGGTEAFF. The CDR3 region has the DNA TGTGCCAGTAGTACGACGAGGGGGGGCACTGAAGCTTTCTTT. The complete variable domain, with remaining parts taken from reference TRBV19 and TRBJ1-1, reads DGGITQSPKYLFRKEGQNVTLSCEQNLNHDAMYWYRQDPGQGLRLIYYSQIVNDFQKGDIAEGYSVSREKKESFPLTVTSAQKNPTAFYLCASSTTRGGTEAFFGQGTRLTVV.

This clonotype was seen more than once but under ten times. The chain couples TRBV5-4 to TRBJ2-2; tentatively, D is TRBD2 (6 bases). V was cut by 0 bases and J by 4 bases, with 10 bases left in between. CDR3 length: 15 amino acids. Germline-derived CDR1 and CDR2 are SGHNT and YYREEE (reference sequence). DNA of the CDR3: TGTGCCAGCAGCTTGGGCGGGGATCGCACCGGGGAGCTGTTTTTT. This encodes CASSLGGDRTGELFF.